Described below is a single T cell receptor beta chain sequence and its context. Here immunoSEQ multiplex PCR was the method, and the copy in TCRdb shows in-frame clones only, minus some. This repertoire shows some 390,000 clones, around 91% found once; its top ten account for about 1.1%. This sample was included in a study of blood T cell repertoires in COVID-19. Trimming took off 4 bases at V and 9 bases at J, with 10 bases between the two ends. The germline CDR1 and CDR2 sequences are MNHEY and SVGAGI. The CDR3 sequence is 12 residues long. Material: PBMCs or T cells enriched from blood (not recorded which). This receptor was obtained from a man aged 30 to 45 who had recovered from COVID-19. The chain joins TRBV6-5 to TRBJ2-1; D is possibly TRBD1 (5 bases). The DNA of the CDR3 is TGTGCCAGCAGTTCCCACCAGGGTGAGCAGTTCTTC. The encoded protein is CASSSHQGEQFF.